The clone carrying this TCR beta chain was picked up many times. The germline V and J ends were trimmed by 0 bases and 2 bases, with 10 bases remaining between them. The V gene's germline CDR1 is MNHEY and CDR2 SVGAGI. The length of the CDR3 is 15 residues. This specimen belongs to a study of Graves' ophthalmopathy and Graves' hyperthyroidism. Study summary: Investigators collected peripheral blood at initial diagnosis, before any treatment was given.

RNA transcripts were the source from which TCR beta CDR3 regions were amplified. Second-round multiplex PCR came after a first-round RT-PCR that employed HTBI primers. TCRdb passed the multiplex PCR reads through MiXCR, listing each CDR3 protein once. The sample has roughly 420,000 distinct CDR3 sequences, roughly 21% seen once; the top ten hold around 3%. It was on clinical symptoms, serum thyroxine, TRAb, thyroid ultrasound and orbital computed tomography that diagnosis relied. The sample consisted of peripheral blood. This TCR came from a woman aged 18-35 years with stable Graves' hyperthyroidism. The chain couples TRBV6-5 to TRBJ1-1; unclear D gene. The DNA of the CDR3 is TGTGCCAGCAGTTACTCGATAGCCCGAAACACTGAAGCTTTCTTT. Amino acids: CASSYSIARNTEAFF.